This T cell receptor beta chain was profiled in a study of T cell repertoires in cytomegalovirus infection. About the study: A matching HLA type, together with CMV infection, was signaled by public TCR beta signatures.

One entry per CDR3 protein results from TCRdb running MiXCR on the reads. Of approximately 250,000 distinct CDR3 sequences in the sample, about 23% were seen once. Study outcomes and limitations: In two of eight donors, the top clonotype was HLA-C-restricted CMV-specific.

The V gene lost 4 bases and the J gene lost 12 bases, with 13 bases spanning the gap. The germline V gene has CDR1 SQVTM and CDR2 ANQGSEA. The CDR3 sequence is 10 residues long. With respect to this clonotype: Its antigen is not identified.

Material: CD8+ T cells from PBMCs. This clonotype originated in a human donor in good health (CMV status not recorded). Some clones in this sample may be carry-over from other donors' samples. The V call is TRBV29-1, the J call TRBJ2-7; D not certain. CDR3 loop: CSVGDSERYF. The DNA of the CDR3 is TGCAGCGTTGGGGATTCCGAACGGTACTTC.